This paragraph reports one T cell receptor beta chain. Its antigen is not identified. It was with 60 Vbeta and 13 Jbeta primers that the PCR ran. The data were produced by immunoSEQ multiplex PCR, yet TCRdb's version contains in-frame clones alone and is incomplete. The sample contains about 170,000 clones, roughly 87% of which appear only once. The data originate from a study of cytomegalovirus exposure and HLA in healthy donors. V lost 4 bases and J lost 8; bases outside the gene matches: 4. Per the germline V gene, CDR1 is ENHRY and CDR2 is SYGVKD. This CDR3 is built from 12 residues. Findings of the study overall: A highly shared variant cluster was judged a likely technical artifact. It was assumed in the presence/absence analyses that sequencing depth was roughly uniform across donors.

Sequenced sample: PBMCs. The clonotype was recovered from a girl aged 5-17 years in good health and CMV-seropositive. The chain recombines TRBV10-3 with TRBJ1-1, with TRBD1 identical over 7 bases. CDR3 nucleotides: TGTGCCATCAGTGCCCCAGGGGGGGAAGCTTTCTTT. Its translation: CAISAPGGEAFF.